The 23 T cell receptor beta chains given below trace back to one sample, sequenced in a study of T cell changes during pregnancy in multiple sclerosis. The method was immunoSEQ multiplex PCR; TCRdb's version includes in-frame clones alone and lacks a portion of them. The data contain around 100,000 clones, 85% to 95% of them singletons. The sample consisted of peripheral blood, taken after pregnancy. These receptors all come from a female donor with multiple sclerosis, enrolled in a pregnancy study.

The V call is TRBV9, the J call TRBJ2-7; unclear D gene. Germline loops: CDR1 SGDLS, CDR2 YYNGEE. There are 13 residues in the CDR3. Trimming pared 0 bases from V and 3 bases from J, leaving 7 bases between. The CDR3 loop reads CASSVGPLYEQYF. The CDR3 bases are TGTGCCAGCAGCGTAGGTCCCCTCTACGAGCAGTACTTC.

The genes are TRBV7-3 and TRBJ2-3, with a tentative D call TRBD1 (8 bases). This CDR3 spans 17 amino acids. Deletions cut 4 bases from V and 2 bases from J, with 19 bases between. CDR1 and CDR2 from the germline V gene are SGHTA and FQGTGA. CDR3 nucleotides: TGTGCCAGCAGCTCAGGGGGCAGGGCGGGAGACACAGATACGCAGTATTTT. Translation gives CASSSGGRAGDTDTQYF. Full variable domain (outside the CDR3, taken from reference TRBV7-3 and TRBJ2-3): GAGVSQTPSNKVTEKGKYVELRCDPISGHTALYWYRQSLGQGPEFLIYFQGTGAADDSGLPNDRFFAVRPEGSVSTLKIQRTERGDSAVYLCASSSGGRAGDTDTQYFGPGTRLTVL.

The CDR3 DNA reads as TGCGCCAGCAGCCCCTTAGGGGGCTTCACAGATACGCAGTATTTT. Protein sequence: CASSPLGGFTDTQYF. This sequence joins TRBV5-1 and TRBJ2-3, with 7 bases identical to TRBD1. This CDR3 region has 15 residues. In germline, CDR1 is SGHRS, CDR2 YFSETQ. V lost 4 bases and J lost 2; bases outside the gene matches: 7.

The CDR3 bases are TGTGCCAGTAGTCCATCTCTAGCGGGAGGGAGGAATGAGCAGTTCTTC. Translated, it gives CASSPSLAGGRNEQFF. The rearrangement uses TRBV19 and TRBJ2-1; TRBD2 matches 12 bases. The germline gives CDR1 LNHDA, CDR2 SQIVND (reference sequence). This CDR3 comprises 16 residues. V was clipped by 5 bases and J by 7 bases; unmatched bases: 9.

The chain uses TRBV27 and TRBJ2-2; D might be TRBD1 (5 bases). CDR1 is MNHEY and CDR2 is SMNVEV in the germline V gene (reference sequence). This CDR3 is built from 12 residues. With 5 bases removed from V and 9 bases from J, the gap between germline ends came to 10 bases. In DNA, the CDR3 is TGTGCCAGCAGTAAGAACAGGCGGGAGCTGTTTTTT. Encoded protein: CASSKNRRELFF.

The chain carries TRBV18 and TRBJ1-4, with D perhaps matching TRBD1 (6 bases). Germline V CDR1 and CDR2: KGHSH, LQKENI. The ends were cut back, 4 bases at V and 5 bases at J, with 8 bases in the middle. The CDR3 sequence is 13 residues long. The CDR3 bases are TGTGCCAGCTCACGGGGACAAAATGAAAAACTGTTTTTT. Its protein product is CASSRGQNEKLFF.

The CDR3 spells CAIKARGNEKLFF. The CDR3 DNA is TGTGCCATTAAGGCCAGAGGGAATGAAAAACTGTTTTTT. The chain has TRBV19 and TRBJ1-4, with D unclear. V shed 10 bases and J shed 5 bases, with 14 bases lying between them. The CDR3 has 13 residues. The germline V gene has CDR1 LNHDA and CDR2 SQIVND (reference sequence).

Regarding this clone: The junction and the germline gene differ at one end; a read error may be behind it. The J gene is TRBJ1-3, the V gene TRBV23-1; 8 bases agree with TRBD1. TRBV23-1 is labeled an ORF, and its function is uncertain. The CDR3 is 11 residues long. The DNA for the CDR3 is TGCGCCAGCAGTCAATTTTCACAGGGGGGTTTT. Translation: CASSQFSQGGF.

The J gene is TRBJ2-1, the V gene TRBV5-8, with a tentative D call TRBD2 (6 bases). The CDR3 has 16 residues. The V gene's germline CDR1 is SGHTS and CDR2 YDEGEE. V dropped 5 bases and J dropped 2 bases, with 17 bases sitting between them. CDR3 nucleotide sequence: TGTGCCAGCAGTCCAAATACGGGGAGGCCCTACAATGAGCAGTTCTTC. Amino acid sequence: CASSPNTGRPYNEQFF.

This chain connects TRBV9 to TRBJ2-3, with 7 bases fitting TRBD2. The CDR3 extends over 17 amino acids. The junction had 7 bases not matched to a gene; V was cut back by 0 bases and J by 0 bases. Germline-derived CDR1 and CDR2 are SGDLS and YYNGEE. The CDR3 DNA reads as TGTGCCAGCAGCGTAGCGGGAGGCGGGAAGAGCACAGATACGCAGTATTTT. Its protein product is CASSVAGGGKSTDTQYF.

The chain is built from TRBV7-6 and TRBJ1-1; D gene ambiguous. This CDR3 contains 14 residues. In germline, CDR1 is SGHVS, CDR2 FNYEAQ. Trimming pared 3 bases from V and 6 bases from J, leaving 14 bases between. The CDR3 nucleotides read TGTGCCAGCAGCTTCGTCCGGGAGGCGCCTGAAGCTTTCTTT. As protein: CASSFVREAPEAFF.

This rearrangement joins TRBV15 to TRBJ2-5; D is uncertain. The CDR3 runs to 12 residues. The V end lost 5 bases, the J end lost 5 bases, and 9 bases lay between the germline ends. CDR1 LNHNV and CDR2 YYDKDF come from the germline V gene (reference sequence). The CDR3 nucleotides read TGTGCCACCAGCCGCCCCGGGGAGACCCAGTACTTC. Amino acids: CATSRPGETQYF.

The CDR3 protein is CASSRDRVPGGGYTF. In nucleotides, the CDR3 is TGTGCCAGCAGTCGGGACAGAGTCCCTGGCGGGGGCTACACCTTC. The chain combines TRBV6-5 with TRBJ1-2; 7 bases align to TRBD1. The germline CDR1 and CDR2 sequences are MNHEY and SVGAGI. V lost 5 bases to trimming and J lost 8 bases; unmatched junction nucleotides: 14. The CDR3 sequence is 15 residues long.

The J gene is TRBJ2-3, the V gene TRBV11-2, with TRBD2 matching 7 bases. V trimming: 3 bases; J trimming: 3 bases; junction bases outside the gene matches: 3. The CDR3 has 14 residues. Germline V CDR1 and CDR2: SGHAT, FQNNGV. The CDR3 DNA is TGTGCCAGCAGCTTTGCGGGGGATACAGATACGCAGTATTTT. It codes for CASSFAGDTDTQYF.

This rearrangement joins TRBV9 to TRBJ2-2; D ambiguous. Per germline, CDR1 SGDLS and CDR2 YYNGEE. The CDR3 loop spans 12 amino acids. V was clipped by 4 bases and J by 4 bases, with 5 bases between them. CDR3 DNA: TGTGCCAGCAGCCCCCTCACCGGGGAGCTGTTTTTT. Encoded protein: CASSPLTGELFF.

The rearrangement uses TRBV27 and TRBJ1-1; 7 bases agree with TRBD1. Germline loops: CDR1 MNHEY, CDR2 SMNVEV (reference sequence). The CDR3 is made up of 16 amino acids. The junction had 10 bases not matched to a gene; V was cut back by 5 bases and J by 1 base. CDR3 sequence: CASSKGAGTGNTEAFF. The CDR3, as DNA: TGTGCCAGCAGTAAGGGGGCGGGGACGGGGAACACTGAAGCTTTCTTT.

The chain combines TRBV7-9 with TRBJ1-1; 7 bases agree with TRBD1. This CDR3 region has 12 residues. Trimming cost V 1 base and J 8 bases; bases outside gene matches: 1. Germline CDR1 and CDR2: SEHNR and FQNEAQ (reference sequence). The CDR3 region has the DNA TGTGCCAGCAGCTTAGGGGACAGAGAAGCTTTCTTT. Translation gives CASSLGDREAFF.

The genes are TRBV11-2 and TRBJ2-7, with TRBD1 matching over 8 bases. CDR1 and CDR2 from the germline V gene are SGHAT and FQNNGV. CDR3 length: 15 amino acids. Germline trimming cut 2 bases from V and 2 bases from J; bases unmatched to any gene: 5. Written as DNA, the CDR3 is TGTGCCAGCAGCTTAATACAGGGGGATACCTACGAGCAGTACTTC. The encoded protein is CASSLIQGDTYEQYF.

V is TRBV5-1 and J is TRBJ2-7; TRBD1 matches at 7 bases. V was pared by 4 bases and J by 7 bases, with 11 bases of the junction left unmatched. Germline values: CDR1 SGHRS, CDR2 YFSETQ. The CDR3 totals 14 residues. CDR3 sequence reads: CASSKDRESREQYF. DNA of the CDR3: TGCGCCAGCAGCAAAGACAGGGAGAGCCGTGAGCAGTACTTC.

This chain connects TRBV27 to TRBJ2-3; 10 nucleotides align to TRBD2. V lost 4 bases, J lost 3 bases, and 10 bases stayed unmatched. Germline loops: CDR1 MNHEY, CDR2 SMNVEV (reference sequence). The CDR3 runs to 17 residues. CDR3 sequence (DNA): TGTGCCAGCAGTTCACCCGGGACTAGCGCTTTTACAGATACGCAGTATTTT. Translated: CASSSPGTSAFTDTQYF.

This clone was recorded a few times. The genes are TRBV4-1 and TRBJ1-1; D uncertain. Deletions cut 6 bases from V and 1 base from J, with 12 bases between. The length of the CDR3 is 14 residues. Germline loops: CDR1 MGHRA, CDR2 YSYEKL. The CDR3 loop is CASRLLAGNTEAFF. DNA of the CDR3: TGCGCCAGCAGACTACTAGCGGGGAACACTGAAGCTTTCTTT.

DNA of the CDR3: TGTGCCAGCAGCCCGGGGGGGTGGAACTATGGCTACACCTTC. Encoded protein: CASSPGGWNYGYTF. The rearrangement links TRBV5-4 to TRBJ1-2; D possibly corresponds to TRBD1 (5 bases). Germline V gives CDR1 SGHNT, CDR2 YYREEE (reference sequence). V was trimmed by 4 bases and J by 2 bases, leaving 12 bases between them. The CDR3 totals 14 residues.

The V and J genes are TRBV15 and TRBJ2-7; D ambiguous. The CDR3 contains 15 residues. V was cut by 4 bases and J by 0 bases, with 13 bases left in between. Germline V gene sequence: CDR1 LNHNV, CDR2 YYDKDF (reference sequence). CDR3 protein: CATSIRQSLSYEQYF. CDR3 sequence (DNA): TGTGCCACCAGCATTCGACAATCCCTCTCCTACGAGCAGTACTTC.